This entry features one TCR beta chain sequence. Time point denoted: persistent/refractory GD, antithyroid drugs over 5 years with positive TRAb. Extracted RNA from PBMCs served as the source of the TCR library. Trimming shortened V by 4 bases and J by 1 base, and 11 bases separated the two germline ends. Germline values: CDR1 SGHTA, CDR2 FQGNSA. The CDR3 is 15 residues long. The sample originates from a study of regulatory T cells in long-lasting Graves disease. Researchers made TCR beta libraries by using iRepertoire HTBI primers and running Arm-PCR on CDR3 regions. TCRdb re-called the multiplex PCR reads with MiXCR, one entry per CDR3 protein. The data contain under 450,000 distinct CDR3 sequences, about a quarter of them singletons.

The clonotype was recovered from a female donor with Graves disease. The chain couples TRBV7-2 to TRBJ1-5; D gene uncertain. The input for sequencing was peripheral blood mononuclear cells (PBMCs), taken when the disease was refractory, from a patient treated with antithyroid drugs. The CDR3 sequence: CASSSLGSSNQPQHF. The CDR3 region has the DNA TGTGCCAGCAGCTCCCTAGGGAGCAGCAATCAGCCCCAGCATTTT.